In its sample, the clone carrying this T cell receptor (beta chain) was seen a few times. TCRdb reprocessed the 5' RACE reads with MiXCR, giving one entry per CDR3 protein. The sample lists some 67,000 distinct CDR3 sequences; about an eighth were seen once. The CDR3 is 16 amino acids. Trimming removed 0 bases from V and 4 bases from J, with 15 bases in between. Germline V gives CDR1 MGHRA, CDR2 YSYEKL. These data originate in a study of early T cells in non-severe SARS-CoV-2 infection. The receptor was derived from an adult who was a healthcare worker with PCR-confirmed SARS-CoV-2 infection or an uninfected control (not recorded which). Sequencing was performed on whole blood. The rearrangement uses TRBV4-1 and TRBJ1-2; weak D call: TRBD1 (6 bases). The CDR3 protein is CASSQDDGGGSYGYTF. In DNA, the CDR3 is TGCGCCAGCAGCCAAGATGATGGGGGCGGGAGCTATGGCTACACCTTC.